This T cell receptor beta chain was identified in a study of blood T cell repertoires in COVID-19 (dated by TCRdb to 2019 to 2021). For context, the study as a whole: The collaborator samples originated in the United States, Italy and Spain and spanned the acute and convalescent phases of COVID-19. The prospective study material was composed of cDNA or gDNA derived from T cells, B-cell-depleted T cells, or PBMCs. The dataset comprised deeply sampled blood TCRbeta repertoires from subjects exposed to, actively infected with, or recovered from COVID-19. The repertoires were made available in a free public database intended to serve as a resource for research on the immune response to SARS-CoV-2. The samples were drawn from two sources: the first 160 participants of the ongoing ImmuneRACE study, and fewer than 1,500 subjects contributed by 6 global collaborators. Sample metadata almost always included a de-identified subject ID, COVID-19 status, age in years and sex. Where HLA class I and class II types were available, the types were taken from metadata supplied by the sample provider, not from assay-based typing.

What the authors observed across the whole study: How much clinical and demographic metadata was included differed by source and by participant, and the metadata was provided uncurated.

Collaborating institutions collected whole blood in K2EDTA tubes following their own protocols. For TCRbeta analysis, collaborators shipped samples as frozen whole blood, isolated PBMCs, or DNA extracted from either of those sample types. V is cut back by 5 bases and J by 4 bases, with 4 bases in the junction unmatched. The CDR3 covers 13 residues, taking in both the cysteine and the phenylalanine. Kept here is only the CDR3 DNA, which spans 39 bases and is read in frame from base 1. Via the germline V gene (reference sequence), CDR1 is SEHNR and CDR2 FQNEAQ. A word on this clone: Its specific antigen is unknown. No much larger clone exists at a distance of one base, and base qualities are not known.

TCRbeta CDR3 regions were amplified from genomic DNA using the immunoSEQ Assay, a bias-controlled multiplex PCR. As for how the authors treated the data: The number of nucleated cells in each sample was estimated from the amplification of reference gene primers within the assay. To quantify the absolute abundance of each unique TCRbeta CDR3 rearrangement, sequence reads were collapsed and filtered. For each sample, productive Simpson clonality was calculated by taking the square root of Simpson's diversity index across productive rearrangements. TCRdb re-hosts the immuneACCESS table, in-frame sequences only. Its copies lack some clones; in the studies checked, an unresolved V gene accounts for under half of them, and the cause for the rest is not known. D and trimming were read from the DNA, whereas the V and J calls and clone size are those reported in that table. The table for this sample lists more than 200,000 clones; 70% to 90% of them were counted only once. The ten most abundant clones make up 1.3% to 1.5% of the sample.

This clonotype originated in a man at least 80 years old with acute or convalescent COVID-19. Rearrangement joined TRBV7-9 to TRBJ2-7; 8 nucleotides in the junction match TRBD1. Sequenced material: peripheral blood. The CDR3 region: CASSPRDRYEQYF. The nucleotides are TGTGCCAGCAGCCCCCGGGACAGGTACGAGCAGTACTTC.